One T cell receptor (beta chain) is described in this entry. The CDR3 extends over 19 amino acids. Germline CDR1 SGHVS, CDR2 FQNEAQ. Trimming removed 3 bases at V and 3 bases at J, with 27 bases between. The sample belongs to a study of blood T cell repertoires in COVID-19. Study-level information: Both acute and convalescent COVID-19 samples were obtained from the United States, Italy and Spain.

Methods used by the authors: How many nucleated cells were present was estimated from reference gene primer amplification. Sequencing was performed with immunoSEQ multiplex PCR; in TCRdb, only in-frame clones are kept and a portion is missing. The V and J calls and clone size come from that table; D and trimming were worked out from the DNA. The data show tens of thousands of clones, 80% to 95% seen once. Material for sequencing was peripheral blood. V gene TRBV7-8 combines with J gene TRBJ2-7; TRBD2 might be the D (6 bases). This receptor was identified in an older woman with active COVID-19. The DNA for the CDR3 is TGTGCCAGCAGCTTTGGGTACCTAGCGCTCCAAAGCGCCTTCTACGAGCAGTACTTC. Its protein product is CASSFGYLALQSAFYEQYF.